What follows are 11 T cell receptor beta chains derived from one specimen sequenced in a study of blood T cells in healthy people across ages. Sample-barcoded 5' priming and a J-beta primer mix drove a second PCR of 7 to 11 cycles. MiXCR, applied by TCRdb to the 5' RACE reads, yields one record per CDR3 protein. The sample contains hundreds of thousands of distinct CDR3 sequences, under 65% of which appear only once. Sequencing input: blood. These receptors were obtained from a man in his fifties or sixties in good health.

The chain recombines TRBV27 with TRBJ1-6; D ambiguous. The CDR3 is made up of 12 amino acids. Germline assignment: CDR1 MNHEY and CDR2 SMNVEV (reference sequence). With 6 bases removed from V and 14 bases from J, the gap between germline ends came to 14 bases. The CDR3 DNA follows: TGTGCCAGCAGCCCTAACCGCCGAGCCCTCCACTTT. It specifies CASSPNRRALHF.

The CDR3 sequence is CASSYLRGGGTNEQFF. As DNA, the CDR3 is TGTGCCAGCAGTTACCTCAGGGGCGGGGGGACCAATGAGCAGTTCTTC. The rearrangement joins TRBV6-5 to TRBJ2-1; 8 bases line up with TRBD2. V dropped 2 bases and J dropped 6; count of bases not matched to a gene: 9. Germline V gene data show CDR1 as MNHEY and CDR2 as SVGAGI. The CDR3 is made up of 16 amino acids.

The CDR3 DNA sequence: TGCAGTGCTAGAGCCGAGGGCCCCAGATACAATGAGCAGTTCTTC. It translates to CSARAEGPRYNEQFF. The chain employs TRBV20-1 and TRBJ2-1, with D tentatively TRBD2 (5 bases). The V end was cut by 1 base, the J end by 4 bases, with 14 bases between. The CDR3 length is 15 residues. Per the germline V gene, CDR1 is DFQATT and CDR2 is SNEGSKA (reference sequence).

The CDR3 DNA reads TGTGCCAGCAGCTTATTCGGGACTAGCGGGGGTGGGGAGACCCAGTACTTC. This sequence encodes CASSLFGTSGGGETQYF. V usage is TRBV7-2 and J usage is TRBJ2-5, with TRBD2 identical over 14 bases. CDR1 is SGHTA, CDR2 FQGNSA, per germline. Trimming took 2 bases from V and 5 from J; bases not matched to a gene: 7. The CDR3 length is 17 residues.

J is TRBJ2-7 and V is TRBV29-1; D call uncertain. Germline loops: CDR1 SQVTM, CDR2 ANQGSEA. Trimming took off 4 bases at V and 4 bases at J, with 11 bases between the two ends. The CDR3 consists of 12 residues. CDR3 loop: CSVGKSPYEQYF. As DNA, the CDR3 is TGCAGCGTTGGAAAGTCCCCTTACGAGCAGTACTTC.

The chain joins TRBV29-1 to TRBJ1-1; no definite D call. This CDR3 has 13 amino acids. Germline V lookup: CDR1 SQVTM, CDR2 ANQGSEA. Deletions cut 7 bases from V and 3 bases from J, with 15 bases between. As DNA, the CDR3 is TGCAGCGCCCCGGGGAGGGTGGACACTGAAGCTTTCTTT. Protein: CSAPGRVDTEAFF.

This clonotype was detected a few times. J is TRBJ2-1 and V is TRBV20-1, with D perhaps being TRBD1 or TRBD2 (5 bases each). V was pared by 6 bases and J by 6 bases, with 18 bases between. CDR1 and CDR2 from the germline V gene are DFQATT and SNEGSKA (reference sequence). The CDR3 extends over 14 amino acids. CDR3 in amino acids: CSAATPGTPNEQFF. Here the CDR3 DNA reads TGCAGTGCCGCCACCCCAGGGACCCCCAATGAGCAGTTCTTC.

The sample holds one count of this clonotype. The chain is built from TRBV20-1 and TRBJ1-4; D is undetermined. Germline lookup yields CDR1 DFQATT and CDR2 SNEGSKA (reference sequence). CDR3 length: 15 residues. Trimming took off 3 bases at V and 6 bases at J, with 17 bases between the two ends. The CDR3 reads CSARESRASHEKLFF. The DNA for the CDR3 is TGCAGTGCTAGGGAATCTCGGGCCTCGCATGAAAAACTGTTTTTT.

This clonotype was recorded only once. The genes are TRBV18 and TRBJ1-1; 7 bases align to TRBD1. Unmatched junction bases numbered 10, after V lost 3 bases and J lost 3 bases. Germline CDR1 KGHSH, CDR2 LQKENI. The CDR3 runs 16 residues. The CDR3, as DNA: TGTGCCAGCTCACCCATAGGACAGGAGGGGGACACTGAAGCTTTCTTT. Translated, it gives CASSPIGQEGDTEAFF.

This clonotype was counted at least ten times. This chain uses TRBV12-3 or TRBV12-4 with TRBJ2-5; 7 positions agree with TRBD2. The CDR3 totals 13 residues. V dropped 6 bases and J dropped 4; count of bases not matched to a gene: 5. The CDR3 loop reads CASSFSGGETQYF. CDR3 bases: TGTGCCAGCAGCTTTTCGGGGGGAGAGACCCAGTACTTC.

This clonotype showed up just a few times. This chain uses TRBV20-1 with TRBJ1-1; D is unclear. Germline V gene data show CDR1 as DFQATT and CDR2 as SNEGSKA (reference sequence). Trimming stripped 1 base from V and 4 bases from J, with 13 bases between. The CDR3 has 14 residues. The CDR3 sequence: CSARAGRSATEAFF. The CDR3 DNA reads as TGCAGTGCTAGAGCGGGCCGATCAGCCACTGAAGCTTTCTTT.